The present T cell receptor (beta chain) was sequenced within a study of CD8 T cells in Susac syndrome. Sequencing targeted TCR beta in blood CD8+ and CD4+ T cells. Healthy donors formed controls matched for age and sex. TEMRA cells were FACS-enriched, and CD8+ and CD4+ T cells were isolated negatively. CDR1 SGHAT and CDR2 FQNNGV come from the germline V gene. The CDR3 covers 14 residues. V was shortened by 0 bases and J by 5 bases, with 11 bases between the two germline ends. Random hexamers were used to reverse transcribe an amount of 0.5 to 1 ug RNA. Amplification of TCR beta CDR3 spanned 54 Vbeta and 13 Jbeta via immunoSEQ multiplex PCR. TCRdb used MiXCR to reprocess the immunoSEQ multiplex PCR reads, holding one entry per CDR3 protein. The repertoire holds 150,000 to 200,000 distinct CDR3 sequences, with around 95% as singletons.

This chain connects TRBV11-2 to TRBJ2-7, with D perhaps TRBD1 or TRBD2 (5 bases each). The sample comprised CD4+ T cells from PBMCs. The receptor was isolated from a human donor in good health. The CDR3 DNA sequence: TGTGCCAGCAGCTTAGAGGCCGGGACCCACGAGCAGTACTTC. This gives the protein CASSLEAGTHEQYF.